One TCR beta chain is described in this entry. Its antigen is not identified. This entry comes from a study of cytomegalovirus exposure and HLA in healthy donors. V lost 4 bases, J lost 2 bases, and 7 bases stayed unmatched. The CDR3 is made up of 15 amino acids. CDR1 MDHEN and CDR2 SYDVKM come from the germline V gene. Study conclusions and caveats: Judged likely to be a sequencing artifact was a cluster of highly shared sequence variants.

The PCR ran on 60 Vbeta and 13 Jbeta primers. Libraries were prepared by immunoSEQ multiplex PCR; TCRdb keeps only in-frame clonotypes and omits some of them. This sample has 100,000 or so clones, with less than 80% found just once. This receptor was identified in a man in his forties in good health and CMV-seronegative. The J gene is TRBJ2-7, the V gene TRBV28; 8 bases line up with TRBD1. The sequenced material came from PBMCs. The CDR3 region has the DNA TGTGCCAGCAGTTCTTGGACAGGGATCACCTACGAGCAGTACGTC. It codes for CASSSWTGITYEQYV.